Following are 13 T cell receptor beta chains from one sample sequenced in a study of blood T cell repertoires in COVID-19. Assay: immunoSEQ multiplex PCR; the TCRdb copy retains only in-frame clones and omits some. Here the sample spans 71,000 or so clones, approximately 90% being singletons. The sequenced material came from peripheral blood. The receptors come from a woman aged 18-29 years with acute or convalescent COVID-19.

The V gene is TRBV19, the J gene TRBJ1-5, with D possibly matching TRBD1 (5 bases). Trimming removed 8 bases from V and 6 bases from J, with 17 bases in between. This CDR3 is built from 14 residues. Looked up from germline, CDR1 is LNHDA and CDR2 is SQIVND (reference sequence). CDR3 protein: CASSVWTMGQPQHF. CDR3 coding DNA: TGTGCCAGTTCGGTCTGGACAATGGGTCAGCCCCAGCATTTT.

This chain links TRBV5-1 with TRBJ1-2; the D gene is possibly TRBD1 (6 bases). The CDR3 consists of 15 residues. Trimming shortened V by 2 bases and J by 1 base, and 12 bases separated the two germline ends. Germline lookup yields CDR1 SGHRS and CDR2 YFSETQ. CDR3 sequence: CASSFGQNDNYGYTF. The CDR3 DNA reads TGCGCCAGCAGCTTCGGACAGAACGATAACTATGGCTACACCTTC. The whole variable domain, filled in from reference TRBV5-1 and TRBJ1-2, reads KAGVTQTPRYLIKTRGQQVTLSCSPISGHRSVSWYQQTPGQGLQFLFEYFSETQRNKGNFPGRFSGRQFSNSRSEMNVSTLELGDSALYLCASSFGQNDNYGYTFGSGTRLTVV.

The chain is built from TRBV19 and TRBJ1-4, with TRBD1 matching 7 bases. The junction had 0 bases not matched to a gene; V was cut back by 4 bases and J by 4 bases. Germline loops: CDR1 LNHDA, CDR2 SQIVND (reference sequence). This CDR3 has 13 residues. CDR3 in DNA: TGTGCCAGTAGTAGACAGGGTAATGAAAAACTGTTTTTT. This translates into CASSRQGNEKLFF.

The chain uses TRBV9 and TRBJ1-1; tentative D call: TRBD1 (6 bases). V lost 4 bases to trimming and J lost 0 bases, with 10 bases between them. The germline V gene has CDR1 SGDLS and CDR2 YYNGEE. The CDR3 loop spans 14 amino acids. The CDR3 loop reads CASSYQGMNTEAFF. The CDR3 DNA reads as TGTGCCAGCAGCTACCAGGGGATGAACACTGAAGCTTTCTTT. The whole variable domain, filled in from reference TRBV9 and TRBJ1-1, reads DSGVTQTPKHLITATGQRVTLRCSPRSGDLSVYWYQQSLDQGLQFLIQYYNGEERAKGNILERFSAQQFPDLHSELNLSSLELGDSALYFCASSYQGMNTEAFFGQGTRLTVV.

This clone has only one observation. The CDR3 DNA is TGTGCCAGCAGCCAGGGACTAGATTACCAAGAGACCCAGTACTTC. Residues: CASSQGLDYQETQYF. The chain links TRBV3-1 (or the pseudogene TRBV3-2) to TRBJ2-5; 8 nucleotides agree with TRBD2. V trimming: 3 bases; J trimming: 0 bases; junction bases outside the gene matches: 3. The CDR3 is made up of 15 amino acids. Looked up from germline, CDR1 is LGHDT and CDR2 is YNNKEL (reference sequence).

The CDR3 spells CASSWDRGYEQYF. The CDR3 DNA follows: TGTGCCAGCAGTTGGGACAGGGGCTACGAGCAGTACTTC. The chain links TRBV12-3 or TRBV12-4 to TRBJ2-7; 10 bases align to TRBD1. V shed 4 bases, J shed 3 bases, and the junction held 0 bases outside the gene matches. This CDR3 is built from 13 residues.

The CDR3 here is CASSYSGGGTYEQYF. As DNA, the CDR3 is TGTGCCAGCAGTTACTCAGGCGGGGGCACCTACGAGCAGTACTTC. The V call is TRBV6-2 or TRBV6-3, the J call TRBJ2-7; a weak D match, TRBD2 (7 bases). CDR1 is MNHEY and CDR2 is SVGEGT in the germline V gene. Trimming stripped 0 bases from V and 2 bases from J, with 11 bases between. The CDR3 loop spans 15 amino acids.

The chain couples TRBV29-1 to TRBJ1-5; D is perhaps TRBD1 (5 bases). V lost 5 bases to trimming and J lost 1 base, with 6 bases between them. CDR3 length: 12 amino acids. CDR1 is SQVTM and CDR2 is ANQGSEA in the germline V gene. The CDR3 is CSVRGSNQPQHF. The CDR3 DNA sequence: TGCAGCGTTCGGGGGAGCAATCAGCCCCAGCATTTT.

The V gene is TRBV18, the J gene TRBJ2-7, with 10 bases identical to TRBD2. The CDR3 sequence is 16 residues long. J was trimmed by 0 bases and V by 3 bases; bases with no gene match: 5. The germline CDR1 and CDR2 sequences are KGHSH and LQKENI. The CDR3 DNA is TGTGCCAGCTCACCGACGGGACTAGCGAGCTCCTACGAGCAGTACTTC. Translated, it gives CASSPTGLASSYEQYF.

This chain uses TRBV10-2 with TRBJ2-1, with 7 bases lining up with TRBD1. CDR3 length equals 16 residues. The germline V gene encodes CDR1 WSHSY and CDR2 SAAADI. V lost 6 bases, J lost 0 bases, and 8 bases stayed unmatched. In nucleotides, the CDR3 is TGCGCCAGCAGACCCGGGACAGCCAGCTCCTACAATGAGCAGTTCTTC. Its protein is CASRPGTASSYNEQFF.

J is TRBJ2-1 and V is TRBV5-1; D ambiguous. The CDR3 has 14 residues. Trimming removed 0 bases from V and 8 bases from J, with 12 bases in between. Germline V gene sequence: CDR1 SGHRS, CDR2 YFSETQ. CDR3 region: CASSLAFQIDEQFF. The CDR3 coding sequence is TGCGCCAGCAGCTTGGCCTTTCAGATCGATGAGCAGTTCTTC.

The chain carries TRBV6-5 and TRBJ2-1; TRBD1 matches 11 bases. Unmatched junction bases numbered 6, after V lost 7 bases and J lost 4 bases. Germline V CDR1 and CDR2: MNHEY, SVGAGI. There are 15 residues in the CDR3. DNA of the CDR3: TGTGCCAGCATCACCGGGACAGGGGGGTACAATGAGCAGTTCTTC. Translated, it gives CASITGTGGYNEQFF.

The rearrangement links TRBV30 to TRBJ1-2, with D possibly TRBD1 on 5 matching bases. Germline lookup yields CDR1 GTSNPN and CDR2 SVGIG (reference sequence). V was cut by 1 base and J by 6 bases, with 12 bases left in between. The CDR3 covers 13 residues. In DNA form, the CDR3 reads TGTGCCTGGAGTGAGGGACGCGGGGATGGCTACACCTTC. Translation gives CAWSEGRGDGYTF. The full variable domain, its missing parts supplied by reference TRBV30 and TRBJ1-2, is SQTIHQWPATLVQPVGSPLSLECTVEGTSNPNLYWYRQAAGRGLQLLFYSVGIGQISSEVPQNLSASRPQDRQFILSSKKLLLSDSGFYLCAWSEGRGDGYTFGSGTRLTVV.